The clone carrying this T cell receptor (beta chain) was seen only a few times. Its antigen is currently unknown. One junction end disagrees with the germline gene, perhaps due to a read error. These data are taken from a study of tumor and adjacent non-tumor tissue in lung cancer. Regarding the study as a whole: Normal lung showed higher cumulative top 100 clone frequency than tumor.

Three rounds of nested PCR, following a modified ARM-PCR protocol, produced the TCRbeta library. TCRdb processed the multiplex PCR reads anew with MiXCR; each CDR3 protein has one entry. The profile shows about 110,000 distinct CDR3 sequences, about 64% of them singletons. The template was RNA from unsorted bulk tissue. The normal lung tissue was taken more than 3 cm from the tumor edge. The source of this sequence is a man in his 60s with non-small cell lung cancer. Sequencing was carried out using distant non-tumor lung tissue.

CDR3 bases: TGCGCCAACAGAGGGGCAGGGAACGAGCAGTACTTC. Encoded protein: CANRGAGNEQYF. The chain recombines TRBV10-3 with TRBJ2-7; either TRBD1 or TRBD2 may supply D (5 bases each). Germline CDR1 reads ENHRY; CDR2 reads SYGVKD. The CDR3 totals 12 residues.